This T cell receptor beta chain was identified during a study of shared clonotypes between healthy human individuals. This table comes from immunoSEQ multiplex PCR, and its TCRdb copy is limited to in-frame clones, with some not included. The sample shows more than 2 million clones, 90% to 97% of them seen only once. V lost 3 bases and J 4 bases, leaving 13 bases between the germline ends. The germline CDR1 and CDR2 sequences are SGHRS and YFSETQ. CDR3 length: 14 residues. Sequenced: naive CD4+ T cells sorted from blood. Subset specified: CD45RA+ positively selected. This clonotype was sampled from a man between 18 and 35 years old in good health. The rearrangement links TRBV5-1 to TRBJ1-2; tentative D call: TRBD1 (5 bases). In DNA, the CDR3 is TGCGCCAGCAGCTCCACAGGATTAGGCTATGGCTACACCTTC. It translates to CASSSTGLGYGYTF. The whole variable domain, remainder taken from reference TRBV5-1 and TRBJ1-2, is KAGVTQTPRYLIKTRGQQVTLSCSPISGHRSVSWYQQTPGQGLQFLFEYFSETQRNKGNFPGRFSGRQFSNSRSEMNVSTLELGDSALYLCASSSTGLGYGYTFGSGTRLTVV.